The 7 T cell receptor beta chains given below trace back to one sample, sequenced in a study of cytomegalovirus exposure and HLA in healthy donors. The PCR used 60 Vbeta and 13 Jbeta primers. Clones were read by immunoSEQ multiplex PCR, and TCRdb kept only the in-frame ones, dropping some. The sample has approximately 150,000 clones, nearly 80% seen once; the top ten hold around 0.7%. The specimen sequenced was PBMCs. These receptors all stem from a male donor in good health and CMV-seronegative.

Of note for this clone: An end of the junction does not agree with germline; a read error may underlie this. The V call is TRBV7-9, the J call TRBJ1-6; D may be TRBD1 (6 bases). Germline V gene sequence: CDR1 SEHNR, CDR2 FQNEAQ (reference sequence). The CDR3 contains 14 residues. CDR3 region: CSSSLGQGNSPLHF. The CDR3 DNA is TGTTCCAGCAGCTTAGGTCAGGGGAATTCACCCCTCCACTTT.

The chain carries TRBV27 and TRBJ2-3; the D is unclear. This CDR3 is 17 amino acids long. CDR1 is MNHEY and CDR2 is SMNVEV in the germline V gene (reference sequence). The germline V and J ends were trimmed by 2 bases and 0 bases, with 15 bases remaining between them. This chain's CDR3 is CASSLNARYSSTDTQYF. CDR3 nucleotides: TGTGCCAGCAGTTTAAACGCGCGGTACTCTAGCACAGATACGCAGTATTTT.

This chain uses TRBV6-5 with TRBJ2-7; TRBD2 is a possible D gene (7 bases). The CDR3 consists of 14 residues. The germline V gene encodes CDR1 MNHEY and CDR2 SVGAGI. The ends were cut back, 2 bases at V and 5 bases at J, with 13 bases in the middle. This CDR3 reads CASSYGGGSDEQYF. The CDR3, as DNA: TGTGCCAGCAGTTACGGCGGGGGCAGCGACGAGCAGTACTTC.

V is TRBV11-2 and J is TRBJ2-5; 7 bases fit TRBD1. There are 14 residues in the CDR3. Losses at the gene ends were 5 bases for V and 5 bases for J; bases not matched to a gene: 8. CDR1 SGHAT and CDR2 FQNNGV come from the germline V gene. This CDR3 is CASSRGQRRETQYF. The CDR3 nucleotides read TGTGCCAGCAGCCGGGGACAGCGGAGGGAGACCCAGTACTTC.

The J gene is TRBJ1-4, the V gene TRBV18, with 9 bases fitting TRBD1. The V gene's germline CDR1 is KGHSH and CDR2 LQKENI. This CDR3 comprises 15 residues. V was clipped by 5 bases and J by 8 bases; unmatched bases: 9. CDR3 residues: CASSLTGGSGEKLFF. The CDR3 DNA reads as TGTGCCAGCTCATTAACAGGGGGCTCAGGAGAAAAACTGTTTTTT.

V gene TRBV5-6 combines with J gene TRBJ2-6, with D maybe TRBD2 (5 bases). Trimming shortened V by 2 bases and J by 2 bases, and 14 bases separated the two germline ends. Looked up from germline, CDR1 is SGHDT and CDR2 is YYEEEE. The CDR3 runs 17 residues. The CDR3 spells CASSFHLSGTGANVLTF. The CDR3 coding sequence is TGTGCCAGCAGCTTTCATCTCTCCGGGACTGGGGCCAACGTCCTGACTTTC.

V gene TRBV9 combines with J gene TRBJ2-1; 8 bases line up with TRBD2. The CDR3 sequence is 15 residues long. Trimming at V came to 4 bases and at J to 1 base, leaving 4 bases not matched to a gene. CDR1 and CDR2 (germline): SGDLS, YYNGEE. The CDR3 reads CASSYSGTSYNEQFF. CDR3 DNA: TGTGCCAGCAGCTATAGCGGGACATCCTACAATGAGCAGTTCTTC.